This T cell receptor beta chain was captured in a study of blood T cell repertoires in COVID-19. For the study at large: The cDNA or gDNA used as material had been derived from T cells, B-cell-depleted T cells, or PBMCs.

The CDR3 is made up of 18 amino acids. V dropped 5 bases and J dropped 1; count of bases not matched to a gene: 11. CDR1 is MGHRA, CDR2 YSYEKL, per germline. Participants came from about 24 US areas, aged roughly 18 to 89 years. Each participant's cohort was designated according to participant-reported clinical history. Per the original methods: Amplification of reference gene primers provided the estimated nucleated cell counts. Clones were sequenced by immunoSEQ multiplex PCR, and TCRdb holds only the in-frame ones, with some missing. V and J calls and clone size are those listed in that table; D and trimming were worked out from the DNA. The sample has more than 110,000 clones; 75% to 80% are singletons.

The J gene is TRBJ2-6, the V gene TRBV4-1, with TRBD1 matching 7 bases. This receptor was taken from a woman in her forties or fifties who had recovered from COVID-19. The material sequenced was PBMCs or T cells enriched from blood (not recorded which). CDR3 loop: CASSWVEGALSGANVLTF. The CDR3 DNA sequence: TGCGCCAGCAGCTGGGTTGAGGGGGCGCTTTCTGGGGCCAACGTCCTGACTTTC.